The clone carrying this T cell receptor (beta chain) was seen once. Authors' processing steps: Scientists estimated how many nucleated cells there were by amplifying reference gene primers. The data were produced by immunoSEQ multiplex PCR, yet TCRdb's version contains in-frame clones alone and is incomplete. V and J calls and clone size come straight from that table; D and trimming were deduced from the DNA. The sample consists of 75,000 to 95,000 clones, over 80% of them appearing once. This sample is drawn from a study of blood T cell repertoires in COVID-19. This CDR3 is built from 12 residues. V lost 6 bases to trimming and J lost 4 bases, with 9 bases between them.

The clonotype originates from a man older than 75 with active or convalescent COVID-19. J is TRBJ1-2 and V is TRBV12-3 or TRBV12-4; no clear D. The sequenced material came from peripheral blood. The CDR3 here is CASRTPGYGYTF. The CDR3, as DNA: TGTGCCAGCAGAACCCCAGGCTATGGCTACACCTTC.